The clone carrying this TCR beta chain was seen once. Antigen: not known. This record belongs to a study of shared clonotypes between healthy human individuals. Looking at the study overall: CD8 memory received one plate per donor, CD8 naive two, CD4 memory three and CD4 naive three. Study-wide findings and caveats: Sequencing depth was predicted to influence how clonotypes are shared among donors.

The naive CD8 fraction comprised CD45RO-negative cells positively selected for CCR7 and excluded terminally differentiated effector memory CD45RA+ cells. Germline V gene sequence: CDR1 MNHEY, CDR2 SMNVEV (reference sequence). The ends were cut back, 3 bases at V and 4 bases at J, with 27 bases in the middle. This CDR3 spans 19 amino acids. The table came from immunoSEQ multiplex PCR; TCRdb's copy has only in-frame clones and leaves some out. The sample carries around 700,000 clones, about 91% recorded once. This clonotype was sampled from a man aged 25-40 years in good health. Sequenced sample: naive CD8+ T cells sorted from blood. The rearrangement links TRBV27 to TRBJ2-5, with D possibly matching TRBD2 (6 bases). The CDR3, as DNA: TGTGCCAGCAGTTTCGGGGGACTGTCCGATCTGTCAACAAGAGAGACCCAGTACTTC. Protein sequence: CASSFGGLSDLSTRETQYF.